This TCR beta chain was retrieved from a study of blood T cell repertoires in COVID-19. Background on the study: Samples taken during acute and convalescent COVID-19 were collected in the United States, Italy and Spain.

Per the original data handling: Researchers report that nucleated cell counts were estimated from reference gene primer amplification. Produced via immunoSEQ multiplex PCR; TCRdb's table is partial and in-frame only. That table furnishes V, J and clone size, whereas the DNA furnished D and trimming. The sample has hundreds of thousands of clones, around 91% seen once. Participants were placed into cohorts based on the clinical history they reported. Germline CDR1 is LNHDA and CDR2 is SQIVND (reference sequence). The length of the CDR3 is 13 residues. Trimming took 7 bases from V and 10 from J, leaving 19 bases between them.

The chain joins TRBV19 to TRBJ1-1; no firm D call. The clonotype originates from a man aged 25-40 years who had been exposed to COVID-19. Sequencing was done on a sample of PBMCs or T cells enriched from blood (not recorded which). For the CDR3, the DNA is TGTGCCAGTACCCCTAGCCGAACTAGTCGAGCTTTCTTT. As protein: CASTPSRTSRAFF.